This T cell receptor delta chain appears in the sequencing data of a study of delta chains in infants with herpesvirus infections. Across the study: The search targeted a public fetal Vdelta1/Vgamma8 clonotype after postnatal CMV infection. Overall study results and limits: The public clonotype appeared only at the first post-infection time point. About 20% of the 18 CMV-infected infants carried the public Vdelta1 clonotype, including one congenital.

Gamma-chain- and delta-chain-specific primers converted PBMC RNA into TCR cDNA. TCRdb re-called the RT-PCR reads using CATT. The sample records 650 to 750 delta-chain clones, around 15% being singletons. Of note for this clone: What it binds is not known. It is likely a read error: a sequence one base away is far more abundant. The sample contains more than one DNA sequence encoding this CDR3.

This CDR3 region has 20 residues. The V gene lost 0 bases and the J gene lost 0 bases, with 24 bases spanning the gap. Germline CDR1 TSESDYY, CDR2 QEAYKQQN. The TCR originated in a human donor who was a Ugandan infant, either HIV-exposed or HIV-unexposed (not recorded which). The starting material was peripheral blood, obtained at time point 1 of longitudinal follow-up. The gene calls are TRAV38-2/DV8 and TRDJ1; tentatively, D is TRDD3 (6 bases). No J gene was available from TCRdb, and it was assigned here by a germline match of the DNA. CDR3 in DNA: TGTGCTTATAGGAGCGAACGGCCGCCGGGGGACACCTGGTACACCGATAAACTCATCTTT. It translates to CAYRSERPPGDTWYTDKLIF.